This entry concerns a single T cell receptor beta chain. Its antigen specificity is not known. No much larger clone is present one base from it, and per-base qualities are unavailable. The method behind the library was PCR. Sequenced on an Illumina HiSeq 2500. To normalize quantification of the TCRbeta repertoire, the TCR libraries were built with molecular barcoding that relied on unique molecular identifiers. TCRdb reanalyzed the raw reads on its own, using fastp at Q25 for trimming and MiXCR for clone calling, and kept in-frame beta chains. Under each unique CDR3 protein, matching rows form one entry showing the most common genes and DNA. This sample comprises hundreds of thousands of distinct CDR3 sequences, 10% to 15% of them detected only once. 0.79% of the sample belongs to the ten largest clones. The data were taken from a study of T-cell reconstitution after alpha-beta-depleted transplantation in children (dated by TCRdb to about 2016). Background on the whole study: T-cell immune reconstitution after TCRalphabeta/CD19-depleted allogeneic hematopoietic cell transplantation in children was quantitatively tracked in the study by means of TCR repertoire profiling. The investigation overall reported the following: The apparently early alphabetaT-cell count recovery about two months after transplant was reportedly dependent on only several hundred rapidly expanded clones derived from non-depleted graft cells. In some patients, the high TCRbeta diversity seen at day 60 was put down to recipient T cells and intrathymic progenitors that had survived conditioning. The frequencies of hyperexpanded clones fell over the following months, and after one year, T-cell counts and TCRbeta diversity were mostly attributed to newly produced T cells.

According to the study, the label for this sample's treatment or condition signals: allogeneic hematopoietic cell transplantation with graft depleted of TCRalphabeta T cells and CD19 B cells. Transplant recipients were children who received TCRalphabeta/CD19-depleted allogeneic hematopoietic cell grafts. Its CDR3 holds 14 amino acids, cysteine through phenylalanine. Only the CDR3 DNA stays, 42 bases, in frame from base 1. The junction shows trimming of 3 bases on V and 6 bases on J, and the gene matches do not reach 7 bases of it. The germline V gene (reference sequence) supplies CDR1 DFQATT and CDR2 SNEGSKA.

The TCR was taken from a girl aged 2-10 years with congenital amegakaryocytic thrombocytopenia, due to receive a stem cell transplant. Recombination joined TRBV20-1 with TRBJ2-1; TRBD2 fits 8 bases in the junction. The sample here was PBMCs, taken before TCRalphabeta/CD19-depleted stem cell transplant. In nucleotide form, the sequence is TGCAGTGCTAGTGGACTAGCAGCCCCCAATGAGCAGTTCTTC. The resulting protein is CSASGLAAPNEQFF.